This T cell receptor (beta chain) appears in the sequencing data of a study of CD8 T cells in Susac syndrome. Study-wide results and limits: The study acknowledged a relatively small number of individuals in its TCR sequencing and HLA analysis.

This clonotype was picked up a small number of times. Its matching antigen is unknown. The CDR3 has 17 residues. Germline V gene sequence: CDR1 SGHDN, CDR2 FVKESK. The J segment lost 0 bases and the V segment lost 4 bases, leaving 6 bases of the junction unmatched. Random-hexamer reverse transcription was applied to about 0.45 to 1 ug RNA. Multiplex PCR with immunoSEQ amplified the TCR beta CDR3 across 54 Vbeta and 13 Jbeta. TCRdb called the immunoSEQ multiplex PCR reads again in MiXCR, with one record for every CDR3 protein. The sample gives 330,000 or so distinct CDR3 sequences, about 82% of which show up once; roughly 0.21% is in the top ten.

The rearrangement uses TRBV14 and TRBJ2-1; 10 bases are a match to TRBD2. The sequencing sample was made of CD8+ T cells from PBMCs. The TCR originated in a human donor with multiple sclerosis. CDR3 DNA sequence: TGTGCCAGCAGCCGCCCAGGACTAGCGGACTCCTACAATGAGCAGTTCTTC. Amino acids: CASSRPGLADSYNEQFF.